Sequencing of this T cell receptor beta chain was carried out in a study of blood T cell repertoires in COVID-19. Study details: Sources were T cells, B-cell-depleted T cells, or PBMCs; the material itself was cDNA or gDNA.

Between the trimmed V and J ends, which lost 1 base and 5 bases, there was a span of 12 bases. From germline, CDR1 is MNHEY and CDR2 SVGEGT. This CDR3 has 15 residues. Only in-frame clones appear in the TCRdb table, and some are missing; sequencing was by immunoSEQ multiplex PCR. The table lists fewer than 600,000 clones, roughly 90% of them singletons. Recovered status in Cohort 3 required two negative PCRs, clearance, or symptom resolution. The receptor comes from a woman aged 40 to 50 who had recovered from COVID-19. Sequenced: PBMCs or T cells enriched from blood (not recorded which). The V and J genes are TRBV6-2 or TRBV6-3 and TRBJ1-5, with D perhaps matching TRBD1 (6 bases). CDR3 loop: CASSYLGTSYQPQHF. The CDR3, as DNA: TGTGCCAGCAGTTACTTAGGGACATCCTATCAGCCCCAGCATTTT.